This is a list of T cell receptor beta chains from one sample in a study of blood T cell repertoires in COVID-19. Libraries were prepared by immunoSEQ multiplex PCR; TCRdb keeps only in-frame clonotypes and omits some of them. In the table there are more than 200,000 clones, 80% to 90% of which are singletons. What was sequenced was peripheral blood. Receptors were obtained from a woman of 80 years or more with COVID-19, enrolled during active disease. The CDR3 runs from the conserved cysteine through the conserved F or W. The D gene is left open where the match is weak. Clone sizes are given selectively: once, few, many, or a class where the clone is expanded.

J gene | D gene | V gene | clone size | CDR3 DNA | CDR3 protein
TRBJ1-1 | . | TRBV7-8 | . | TGTGCCAGCAGCCCCCGGTCGGCCACGGGGAATAAGAACACTGAAGCTTTCTTT | CASSPRSATGNKNTEAFF
TRBJ2-7 | TRBD2 | TRBV11-2 | . | TGTGCCAGCAGCTTTACGCTTAGCGGGGGGGCCTCCTACGAGCAGTACTTC | CASSFTLSGGASYEQYF
TRBJ1-1 | TRBD1 | TRBV14 | once | TGTGCCAGCAGCCTGCGGGACAGGGGGCGATACACTGAAGCTTTCTTT | CASSLRDRGRYTEAFF
TRBJ2-2 | TRBD2 | TRBV5-4 | . | TGTGCCAGCAGCCAAGGACTAGCGGGGGGCACCGGGGAGCTGTTTTTT | CASSQGLAGGTGELFF
TRBJ1-1 | TRBD1 | TRBV29-1 | once | TGCAGCGTTGAAGAAATGACAGGGGGCGAAGAAGCTTTCTTT | CSVEEMTGGEEAFF
TRBJ2-1 | TRBD2 | TRBV14 | . | TGTGCCAGCAGCGATAGGAGCCTTAGCGGGGGGCCAGACAATGAGCAGTTCTTC | CASSDRSLSGGPDNEQFF
TRBJ1-5 | . | TRBV27 | . | TGTGCCAGTTCGAACGGCGGGGCTCAGCCCCAGCATTTT | CASSNGGAQPQHF
TRBJ1-1 | . | TRBV5-1 | . | TGCGCCAGCAGGACCACAGGGCCGGGGAACACTGAAGCTTTCTTT | CASRTTGPGNTEAFF
TRBJ2-5 | TRBD1 | TRBV5-1 | . | TGCGCCAGCAGTCTCGATACAGGGGGCAACCAAGAGACCCAGTACTTC | CASSLDTGGNQETQYF
TRBJ1-1 | TRBD1 | TRBV18 | . | TGTGCCAGCTCACCGCTACCGTCGACAGGGCGCCCAGCTGAAGCTTTCTTT | CASSPLPSTGRPAEAFF
TRBJ2-2 | TRBD1 | TRBV28 | few | TGTGCCAGCAGTTTAGGGACAGGGTTAGAAGTGTGGCCCGGGGAGCTGTTTTTT | CASSLGTGLEVWPGELFF
TRBJ2-7 | . | TRBV5-5 | . | TGTGCCAGCAGCTTGGCCAGGGGGGCCCCCTACGAGCAGTACTTC | CASSLARGAPYEQYF
TRBJ2-3 | . | TRBV19 | . | TGTGCCAGTACCCTGAGGGCAGGTTCAGATACGCAGTATTTT | CASTLRAGSDTQYF
TRBJ2-3 | . | TRBV6-2/TRBV6-3 | . | TGTGCCAGCAGTTACTCTGATCGGGGTGATCCAGATACGCAGTATTTT | CASSYSDRGDPDTQYF
TRBJ1-6 | TRBD1 | TRBV28 | . | TGTGCCAGCAGTCTTTATATGGGACAGGGGGCTGCACCCCTCCACTTT | CASSLYMGQGAAPLHF
TRBJ1-3 | . | TRBV7-9 | . | TGTGCCAGCAGCCCCTCCGGAAACACCATATATTTT | CASSPSGNTIYF
TRBJ2-1 | TRBD2 | TRBV27 | . | TGTGCCAGCAGTGCGACCGGGACTAGTGGGAGGAATGAGCAGTTCTTC | CASSATGTSGRNEQFF
TRBJ2-1 | TRBD1 | TRBV29-1 | . | TGCAGCGCTCCTGACAGGGGTGAGCAGTTCTTC | CSAPDRGEQFF
TRBJ2-7 | . | TRBV7-9 | . | TGTGCCAGCAGCTCGTTAGGGGGCGAGCAGTACTTC | CASSSLGGEQYF
TRBJ1-2 | . | TRBV5-6 | . | TGTGCCAGCAGCACCTTACAGGGCTACTATGGCTACACCTTC | CASSTLQGYYGYTF
TRBJ1-5 | . | TRBV2 | few | TGTGCCAGCAGTCCGGACAGCAGCAATCAGCCCCAGCATTTT | CASSPDSSNQPQHF
TRBJ1-1 | TRBD1 | TRBV19 | . | TGTGCCAGTAGTCGACAGGGAAACACTGAAGCTTTCTTT | CASSRQGNTEAFF
TRBJ1-5 | . | TRBV28 | . | TGTGCCAGCAGTCCAGACAGTAGCAATCAGCCCCAGCATTTT | CASSPDSSNQPQHF
TRBJ2-6 | . | TRBV28 | . | TGTGCCAGCAGCTTCAGGGGGGCTGGGGCCAACGTCCTGACTTTC | CASSFRGAGANVLTF
TRBJ2-5 | TRBD2 | TRBV11-2 | . | TGTGCCAGCAGCTTAACGATAACTAGCGGGGGGCCAGAGACCCAGTACTTC | CASSLTITSGGPETQYF
TRBJ1-2 | TRBD1 | TRBV5-8 | . | TGTGCCAGCAGCCTAAGGGACAGGGGGCTCCATGGCTACACCTTC | CASSLRDRGLHGYTF
TRBJ2-1 | TRBD1 | TRBV6-5 | . | TGTGCCAGCAGTACACAGGGGCCTGAGCAGTTCTTC | CASSTQGPEQFF
TRBJ1-6 | TRBD1 | TRBV11-2 | . | TGTGCCAGCAGCTCGACAGGGGCTAACAATTCACCCCTCCACTTT | CASSSTGANNSPLHF
TRBJ1-2 | TRBD1 | TRBV7-9 | . | TGTGCCAGCAGCCTCATGGGACAGGGGACTATGGGCTACACCTTC | CASSLMGQGTMGYTF